This TCR beta chain was documented in a study of cytomegalovirus exposure and HLA in healthy donors. TCRdb's table, derived via immunoSEQ multiplex PCR, lists solely in-frame clones and lacks some. Of about 82,000 clones in the sample, 85% to 95% are singletons; the top ten hold 0.65% to 0.7%. This clone was recorded only once. Antigen specificity is unknown. The donors were members of the validation cohort, which comprised roughly 120 subjects and was separate from the first cohort of several hundred subjects. The CDR3 contains 15 residues. Germline V CDR1 and CDR2: SNHLY, FYNNEI. J gave up 6 bases and V 0 bases, and 5 bases lay outside the gene matches. Points from the study as a whole: Under in vitro conditions, a few CMV-associated chains were confirmed as specific for CMV antigens. A classifier reportedly called cytomegalovirus status with high sensitivity and specificity.

The clonotype originates from a man between 18 and 35 years old in good health and CMV-seronegative. The specimen was PBMCs. This sequence joins TRBV2 and TRBJ2-3, with 8 nucleotides matching TRBD2. CDR3 coding DNA: TGTGCCAGCAGTGAAGCAGCGGGAGTGGGGGATACGCAGTATTTT. The encoded protein is CASSEAAGVGDTQYF.